The 10 T cell receptor beta chains in this list originate from one sample, sequenced in a study of blood T cell repertoires in COVID-19. The data were produced by immunoSEQ multiplex PCR, yet TCRdb's version contains in-frame clones alone and is incomplete. Among some 180,000 clones, around 89% were seen once, and the ten largest hold 2% to 2.5%. What was sequenced was peripheral blood. These TCRs come from a man in his fifties or sixties who had recovered from COVID-19.

The chain is built from TRBV29-1 and TRBJ1-5; possibly TRBD1 for D (5 bases). Deletions cut 4 bases from V and 5 bases from J, with 12 bases between. The CDR3 sequence is 13 residues long. Germline V gene lookup returns CDR1 SQVTM and CDR2 ANQGSEA. The CDR3 DNA reads as TGCAGCGTTGTGTGGGGCTTAGATCAGCCCCAGCATTTT. Encoded protein: CSVVWGLDQPQHF.

The gene calls are TRBV6-6 and TRBJ2-7; D is unclear. Germline V gene lookup returns CDR1 MNHNY and CDR2 SVGAGI (reference sequence). Trimming stripped 6 bases from V and 2 bases from J, with 11 bases between. CDR3 length: 13 amino acids. DNA for the CDR3: TGTGCCAGCAGCCACGACTCACCCTACGAGCAGTACTTC. Protein: CASSHDSPYEQYF.

The chain couples TRBV28 to TRBJ1-3; TRBD1 matches 7 bases. The CDR3 totals 14 residues. The germline V gene encodes CDR1 MDHEN and CDR2 SYDVKM. Trimming cost V 3 bases and J 4 bases; bases outside gene matches: 3. The CDR3 nucleotides are TGTGCCAGCAGTTTCGGGACAGTCGGAAACACCATATATTTT. Translation gives CASSFGTVGNTIYF.

The chain couples TRBV18 to TRBJ1-4, with unresolved D. V shed 3 bases and J shed 0 bases, with 11 bases lying between them. Germline lookup yields CDR1 KGHSH and CDR2 LQKENI. The CDR3 is 16 residues long. CDR3 amino acids: CASSPQDSPTNEKLFF. For the CDR3, the DNA is TGTGCCAGCTCACCCCAGGACTCCCCAACTAATGAAAAACTGTTTTTT.

This clone was detected only once. CDR3 sequence reads: CAWSSRRGPGNTIYF. DNA for the CDR3: TGTGCCTGGAGTTCCCGCAGGGGGCCTGGAAACACCATATATTTT. The rearrangement joins TRBV30 to TRBJ1-3; 8 bases match TRBD1. This CDR3 is built from 15 residues. Germline-derived CDR1 and CDR2 are GTSNPN and SVGIG (reference sequence). V lost 2 bases to trimming and J lost 2 bases; unmatched junction nucleotides: 5. The full variable domain, its missing parts supplied by reference TRBV30 and TRBJ1-3, is SQTIHQWPATLVQPVGSPLSLECTVEGTSNPNLYWYRQAAGRGLQLLFYSVGIGQISSEVPQNLSASRPQDRQFILSSKKLLLSDSGFYLCAWSSRRGPGNTIYFGEGSWLTVV.

This chain uses TRBV7-9 with TRBJ2-5, with D possibly matching TRBD2 (5 bases). The CDR3 has 15 residues. Trimming removed 0 bases from V and 7 bases from J, with 15 bases in between. CDR1 and CDR2 (germline): SEHNR, FQNEAQ (reference sequence). The CDR3 DNA is TGTGCCAGCAGCTTAGCCTCAGCGGTCCCGGGGACCCAGTACTTC. Encoded protein: CASSLASAVPGTQYF.

The chain uses TRBV10-1 and TRBJ2-7, with D tentatively TRBD2 (5 bases). The CDR3 extends over 11 amino acids. Germline CDR1 WNHNN, CDR2 SYGVQD (reference sequence). The V and J ends lost 10 bases and 3 bases respectively, with 10 bases between them. The CDR3 reads CATGGLYEQYF. Written as DNA, the CDR3 is TGCGCCACCGGAGGCCTCTACGAGCAGTACTTC.

This clone was seen only a few times. V and J are TRBV7-8 and TRBJ2-5, with a tentative D call TRBD1 (5 bases). The CDR3 sequence is 13 residues long. The V end was cut by 8 bases, the J end by 2 bases, with 12 bases between. Looked up from germline, CDR1 is SGHVS and CDR2 is FQNEAQ. Here the CDR3 reads CASDSQRQETQYF. In DNA form, the CDR3 reads TGTGCCAGCGACAGTCAAAGACAAGAGACCCAGTACTTC.

The V gene is TRBV6-2 or TRBV6-3, the J gene TRBJ1-2, with no clear D. This CDR3 contains 13 residues. Trimming cost V 0 bases and J 6 bases, with 8 bases left between them. Germline CDR1 reads MNHEY; CDR2 reads SVGEGT. The CDR3 sequence is CASSYSSRDGYTF. CDR3 DNA sequence: TGTGCCAGCAGTTACTCGAGTCGGGATGGCTACACCTTC.

This rearrangement joins TRBV4-3 to TRBJ2-1; 10 bases agree with TRBD2. The CDR3 spans 17 residues. Trimming at V came to 0 bases and at J to 4 bases, leaving 6 bases not matched to a gene. Germline-derived CDR1 and CDR2 are LGHNA and YSLEER. CDR3 in DNA: TGCGCCAGCAGCCAAGATTTCAGCGGGAGGGGTTACAATGAGCAGTTCTTC. Protein sequence: CASSQDFSGRGYNEQFF.